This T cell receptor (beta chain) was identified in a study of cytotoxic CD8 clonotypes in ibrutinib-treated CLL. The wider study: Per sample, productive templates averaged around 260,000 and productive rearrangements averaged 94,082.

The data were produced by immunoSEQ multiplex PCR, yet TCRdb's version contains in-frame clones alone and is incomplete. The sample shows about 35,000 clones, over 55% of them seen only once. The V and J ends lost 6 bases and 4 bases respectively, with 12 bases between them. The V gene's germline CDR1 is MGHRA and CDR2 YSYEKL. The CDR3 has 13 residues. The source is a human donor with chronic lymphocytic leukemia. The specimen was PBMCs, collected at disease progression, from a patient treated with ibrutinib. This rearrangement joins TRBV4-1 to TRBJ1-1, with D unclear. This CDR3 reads CASSLTEGTEAFF. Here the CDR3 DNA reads TGCGCCAGCAGTCTTACAGAAGGCACTGAAGCTTTCTTT.